Listed below are T cell receptor beta chains from one sample, sequenced in a study of cytomegalovirus exposure and HLA in healthy donors. Assay: immunoSEQ multiplex PCR; the TCRdb copy retains only in-frame clones and omits some. This table holds about 150,000 clones, around 83% found once. The sequencing input was PBMCs. Receptors were obtained from a young woman in good health and CMV-seronegative. Each CDR3 is given with its conserved first and last residue. The D gene is left open where the match is weak. Size is omitted from some rows. Given values are once, few, many or a class for expanded clones.

cdr3_nt | cdr3_aa | v_call | clone_size | d_call | j_call
TGTGCCAGCAGCCTTACCGGGACAGGGGAAGAGACCCAGTACTTC | CASSLTGTGEETQYF | TRBV4-2 | few | TRBD1 | TRBJ2-5
TGTGCCAGCAGTGCGTTGCGGGGGGGATCGGATACGCAGTATTTT | CASSALRGGSDTQYF | TRBV2 | NA | TRBD2 | TRBJ2-3
TGCGCCAGCAGCTTGGGGGGCAGGGAGACCCAGTACTTC | CASSLGGRETQYF | TRBV5-1 | NA | NA | TRBJ2-5
TGTGCCAGCAGGGCCGACAGGAAGGCACCCCAGTACTTC | CASRADRKAPQYF | TRBV2 | NA | NA | TRBJ2-7
TGCAGCGTTGTAAGCGGCCAGTCCGGCAGTGAGCAGTTCTTC | CSVVSGQSGSEQFF | TRBV29-1 | NA | NA | TRBJ2-1
TGTGCCAGCAGCATGCGGCGGGCCACCTACAATGAGCAGTTCTTC | CASSMRRATYNEQFF | TRBV7-8 | NA | NA | TRBJ2-1
TGCGCCAGCAGCAGGGGACAAACATTGTACCAAGAGACCCAGTACTTC | CASSRGQTLYQETQYF | TRBV5-1 | once | NA | TRBJ2-5
TGTGCCAGCAGCCCGCGGTATGGTACCACAGATACGCAGTATTTT | CASSPRYGTTDTQYF | TRBV7-2 | NA | NA | TRBJ2-3
TGTGCCATCAGTGTAGGGGGACACCTCTACGAGCAGTACTTC | CAISVGGHLYEQYF | TRBV10-3 | NA | NA | TRBJ2-7
TGTGCCAGCAGTTATGAACAGGGCTCCTACAATGAGCAGTTCTTC | CASSYEQGSYNEQFF | TRBV6-6 | many | NA | TRBJ2-1
TGTGCCAGCAGTGACTCGAACCCAGCGGAGGACTACGAGCAGTACTTC | CASSDSNPAEDYEQYF | TRBV6-4 | NA | NA | TRBJ2-7
TGTGCCAGCAGACCCCAGAGGGTTGCAGATACGCAGTATTTT | CASRPQRVADTQYF | TRBV6-6 | NA | NA | TRBJ2-3
TGTGCCATCAGTGAGGGGGGGGCGAACCTATACTCTGGAAACACCATATATTTT | CAISEGGANLYSGNTIYF | TRBV10-3 | once | NA | TRBJ1-3
TGTGCCAGCAGCTTAGTCTTCGAACAGGGATATGGCTACACCTTC | CASSLVFEQGYGYTF | TRBV5-4 | NA | NA | TRBJ1-2
TGCGCCAGCAGCTTTGAAACAGGCTTGGGGGCTTCACCCCTCCACTTT | CASSFETGLGASPLHF | TRBV5-1 | NA | NA | TRBJ1-6
TGTGCCAGCAGCCTAGGGGTCGACAGCTTCAAAAATTCACCCCTCCACTTT | CASSLGVDSFKNSPLHF | TRBV27 | NA | NA | TRBJ1-6
TGCGCCAGCAGCTTGGAGCGGGGGATCACCGGGGAGCTGTTTTTT | CASSLERGITGELFF | TRBV5-1 | NA | TRBD2 | TRBJ2-2
TGTGCCAGCGGCAGGGAGACCCAGTACTTC | CASGRETQYF | TRBV28 | once | NA | TRBJ2-5
TGTGCCAGCACCTGGACAGGGGGACCCTACGAGCAGTACTTC | CASTWTGGPYEQYF | TRBV6-5 | NA | TRBD1 | TRBJ2-7
TGTGCCAGCAGCCTAAGGCAGGAGGTGAAGCAGTTCTTC | CASSLRQEVKQFF | TRBV7-2 | NA | NA | TRBJ2-1
TGCGCCAGCAGCTTGGCCGAAGAGACCCAGTACTTC | CASSLAEETQYF | TRBV5-1 | NA | NA | TRBJ2-5
TGTGCCATTACCCGTGGCAACAATGAGCAGTTCTTC | CAITRGNNEQFF | TRBV10-3 | NA | NA | TRBJ2-1
TGTGCCAGCAGTGCAGCGGGGGGGCCGGTTGAGCAGTTCTTC | CASSAAGGPVEQFF | TRBV6-1 | NA | TRBD2 | TRBJ2-1
TGCGCCAGCAGCTTGAATAGCGGGGGCACAGATACGCAGTATTTT | CASSLNSGGTDTQYF | TRBV5-1 | NA | TRBD2 | TRBJ2-3
TGTGCCAGCAACCTAAGGACAGGGAGTAGGGGCTACACCTTC | CASNLRTGSRGYTF | TRBV2 | NA | TRBD1 | TRBJ1-2
TGTGCCAGCAGTTTTCCCGGGATCAGCAATCAGCCCCAGCATTTT | CASSFPGISNQPQHF | TRBV28 | few | NA | TRBJ1-5
TGTGCCAGCAGCCCCGGCCTAGCGAAAGAGACCCAGTACTTC | CASSPGLAKETQYF | TRBV9 | once | NA | TRBJ2-5